This TCR beta chain came from a study of cytomegalovirus exposure and HLA in healthy donors. PCR used 60 Vbeta primers and 13 Jbeta primers. Authors' data handling: Later analysis identified approximately 88 million unique TCR beta chains, about 11 million shared. Generated by immunoSEQ multiplex PCR, the TCRdb table keeps only in-frame clones and is missing some. The DNA was the basis for D and trimming; V, J and clone size are from that table. The sample has around 200,000 clones, approximately 85% seen once; the top ten hold around 2.3%. Study findings and constraints: A list of approximately 160 TCR beta chains associated with cytomegalovirus was given. Donors belonging to an Asian-associated ancestry cluster reportedly showed fewer N-insertions in productive TCRs than the 666-donor mean, according to what a later analysis found.

Concerning this clone itself: Its antigen is not known.

The sequence came from a woman aged 50 to 60 in good health and CMV-seronegative. Material: PBMCs.

CDR3 protein: CASSRHGQFFASTDTQYF. The CDR3 coding sequence is TGTGCCAGCAGTCGGCACGGACAGTTTTTTGCTAGCACAGATACGCAGTATTTT. J is TRBJ2-3 and V is TRBV28; D possibly corresponds to TRBD1 (6 bases). Deletions cut 5 bases from V and 0 bases from J, with 21 bases between. CDR1 is MDHEN, CDR2 SYDVKM, per germline. CDR3 length equals 18 residues.